Below are 25 T cell receptor beta chains sequenced from a single sample in a study of blood T cell repertoires in COVID-19 (dated by TCRdb to about 2020). Receptor amplification or capture employed the immunoSEQ multiplex PCR assay. TCRdb limited this immuneACCESS table to in-frame rearrangements with V and J called. A share of clones is missing; checked studies link under half to unresolved V genes, and the rest is unexplained. The sample contains about 150,000 clones, 85% to 90% of them found a single time. The ten largest clones take up roughly 15% of the sample. The sequencing sample was made of peripheral blood. The receptors here all came from a middle-aged woman with acute or convalescent COVID-19.

This clone was found once. This chain joins TRBV6-5 and TRBJ2-7, with 8 bases identical to TRBD1. This CDR3 has 14 residues. CDR1 is MNHEY, CDR2 SVGAGI, per germline. Trimming removed 2 bases from V and 1 base from J; junction bases left unmatched: 1. Written as DNA, the CDR3 is TGTGCCAGCAGTTACACAGGGGGGTCCTACGAGCAGTACTTC. Amino acid sequence: CASSYTGGSYEQYF.

The gene calls are TRBV7-3 and TRBJ2-7, with D tentatively TRBD1 (5 bases). The length of the CDR3 is 15 residues. Trimming removed 1 base at V and 3 bases at J, with 13 bases between. The germline CDR1 and CDR2 sequences are SGHTA and FQGTGA. The CDR3 region has the DNA TGTGCCAGCAGCTTAAAAAGGGGCAGCTTCTACGAGCAGTACTTC. It yields the protein CASSLKRGSFYEQYF.

This clone was found once. The chain combines TRBV10-3 with TRBJ2-1; the match to TRBD2 covers 9 bases. The trim removed 6 bases at V and 5 bases at J, leaving 8 bases unmatched. The CDR3 totals 15 residues. Looked up from germline, CDR1 is ENHRY and CDR2 is SYGVKD. The CDR3 reads CAIRFSGGPNNEQFF. Written as DNA, the CDR3 is TGTGCCATCAGGTTCAGCGGGGGGCCTAACAATGAGCAGTTCTTC.

The chain links TRBV11-3 to TRBJ2-7, with TRBD2 matching 11 bases. With 5 bases clipped from V and 5 bases from J, the junction kept 17 bases outside the gene matches. This CDR3 comprises 18 residues. CDR1 SGHNT and CDR2 YENEEA come from the germline V gene. The CDR3 is CASSPRDTGTSGVNEQYF. In DNA, the CDR3 is TGTGCCAGCAGCCCGAGAGATACCGGGACTAGCGGTGTTAACGAGCAGTACTTC. Drawing the rest from reference TRBV11-3 and TRBJ2-7, the complete variable domain is EAGVVQSPRYKIIEKKQPVAFWCNPISGHNTLYWYLQNLGQGPELLIRYENEEAVDDSQLPKDRFSAERLKGVDSTLKIQPAELGDSAVYLCASSPRDTGTSGVNEQYFGPGTRLTVT.

About this clone: The junction departs from germline at one end; a sequencing error may be responsible. This chain joins TRBV7-7 and TRBJ2-7, with 7 nucleotides matching TRBD2. The CDR3 totals 15 residues. The germline CDR1 and CDR2 sequences are SSHAT and FNYEAQ (reference sequence). This CDR3 is CASSRGLAASYEQYF. CDR3 nucleotides: TGTGCTAGCAGCCGTGGGCTAGCGGCCTCCTACGAGCAGTACTTC.

V usage is TRBV10-3 and J usage is TRBJ1-6, with D possibly being TRBD1 (5 bases). CDR1 is ENHRY, CDR2 SYGVKD, per germline. With 0 bases removed from V and 4 bases from J, the gap between germline ends came to 10 bases. The CDR3 sequence is 16 residues long. Here the CDR3 reads CAISESSQEYNSPLHF. The DNA for the CDR3 is TGTGCCATCAGTGAGTCTTCACAGGAGTATAATTCACCCCTCCACTTT.

The rearrangement uses TRBV28 and TRBJ2-7; 11 bases line up with TRBD2. V trimming: 2 bases; J trimming: 0 bases; junction bases outside the gene matches: 9. CDR3 length: 18 amino acids. Germline values: CDR1 MDHEN, CDR2 SYDVKM. CDR3 amino acids: CASSLSTSGGQSSYEQYF. The DNA of the CDR3 is TGTGCCAGCAGTTTAAGCACTAGCGGGGGACAAAGCTCCTACGAGCAGTACTTC.

V is TRBV5-1 and J is TRBJ1-5; TRBD1 is a possible D gene (6 bases). The CDR3 is 17 amino acids. Germline values: CDR1 SGHRS, CDR2 YFSETQ. V lost 4 bases and J lost 0, with 17 bases in between. The CDR3 reads CASSPTGATNSNQPQHF. DNA of the CDR3: TGCGCCAGCAGCCCGACAGGTGCAACTAATAGCAATCAGCCCCAGCATTTT. Combining the CDR3 with reference TRBV5-1 and TRBJ1-5 gives the whole variable domain KAGVTQTPRYLIKTRGQQVTLSCSPISGHRSVSWYQQTPGQGLQFLFEYFSETQRNKGNFPGRFSGRQFSNSRSEMNVSTLELGDSALYLCASSPTGATNSNQPQHFGDGTRLSIL.

The chain's CDR3 is CASSYYSGSNTGELFF. In nucleotides, the CDR3 is TGTGCCAGCAGTTACTATAGCGGGAGCAACACCGGGGAGCTGTTTTTT. The rearrangement joins TRBV6-5 to TRBJ2-2; 9 nucleotides align to TRBD2. Germline-derived CDR1 and CDR2 are MNHEY and SVGAGI. CDR3 length: 16 amino acids. The trim removed 1 base at V and 2 bases at J, leaving 2 bases unmatched.

J is TRBJ2-5 and V is TRBV5-4, with a tentative D call TRBD1 (6 bases). The length of the CDR3 is 13 residues. Germline CDR1 and CDR2: SGHNT and YYREEE (reference sequence). V was pared by 4 bases and J by 2 bases, with 9 bases between. The CDR3 DNA is TGTGCCAGCAGCGTTGGGACACAAGAGACCCAGTACTTC. Encoded protein: CASSVGTQETQYF.

V and J are TRBV27 and TRBJ2-7, with TRBD2 matching 7 bases. CDR1 and CDR2 (germline): MNHEY, SMNVEV (reference sequence). This CDR3 region has 15 residues. The V gene end was trimmed by 3 bases and the J gene end by 2 bases; junction bases not matched to a gene: 7. CDR3 loop: CASSLNQRGTYEQYF. In DNA, the CDR3 is TGTGCCAGCAGTTTGAATCAGCGGGGCACCTACGAGCAGTACTTC.

The gene calls are TRBV9 and TRBJ1-1; D unclear. V was clipped by 0 bases and J by 5 bases, with 11 bases between them. This CDR3 is built from 14 residues. In germline, CDR1 is SGDLS, CDR2 YYNGEE. CDR3 DNA sequence: TGTGCCAGCAGCGTAGATCACGGGGTAACTGAAGCTTTCTTT. Translation: CASSVDHGVTEAFF.

The chain couples TRBV7-9 to TRBJ2-7; D gene uncertain. The germline V and J ends were trimmed by 3 bases and 2 bases, with 5 bases remaining between them. This CDR3 is 12 amino acids long. Germline V gene sequence: CDR1 SEHNR, CDR2 FQNEAQ (reference sequence). The CDR3 DNA is TGTGCCAGCAGCTTTTCTGCCTACGAGCAGTACTTC. It specifies CASSFSAYEQYF.

The gene calls are TRBV5-1 and TRBJ2-3; no firm D call. Germline loops: CDR1 SGHRS, CDR2 YFSETQ. V was trimmed by 2 bases and J by 5 bases, leaving 9 bases between them. The CDR3 is made up of 13 amino acids. The CDR3 region has the DNA TGCGCCAGCAGCTTCGGAGTTGGAGATACGCAGTATTTT. This codes for CASSFGVGDTQYF.

This clone is a singleton in its sample. The V and J genes are TRBV11-3 and TRBJ2-3; 7 bases agree with TRBD1. The CDR3 length is 15 residues. Per the germline V gene, CDR1 is SGHNT and CDR2 is YENEEA. Germline trimming cut 3 bases from V and 1 base from J; bases unmatched to any gene: 4. This chain's CDR3 is CASSLGQLGTDTQYF. CDR3 sequence (DNA): TGTGCCAGCAGCTTGGGACAGCTTGGCACAGATACGCAGTATTTT. Together with reference TRBV11-3 and TRBJ2-3, the CDR3 gives the full variable domain: EAGVVQSPRYKIIEKKQPVAFWCNPISGHNTLYWYLQNLGQGPELLIRYENEEAVDDSQLPKDRFSAERLKGVDSTLKIQPAELGDSAVYLCASSLGQLGTDTQYFGPGTRLTVL.

The rearrangement uses TRBV5-1 and TRBJ2-1; the D gene is possibly TRBD2 (6 bases). Germline V CDR1 and CDR2: SGHRS, YFSETQ. Trimming cost V 4 bases and J 8 bases, with 19 bases left between them. The CDR3 is 15 amino acids. This chain's CDR3 is CASSPGVTLIDEQFF. CDR3 nucleotides: TGCGCCAGCAGCCCGGGGGTGACCCTGATAGATGAGCAGTTCTTC.

The genes are TRBV9 and TRBJ2-3, with a weak D call TRBD2 (5 bases). CDR3 length: 12 amino acids. V gave up 3 bases and J gave up 7 bases, with 9 bases separating them. From germline, CDR1 is SGDLS and CDR2 YYNGEE. The CDR3 DNA reads as TGTGCCAGCAGCGGATCGACTAATACGCAGTATTTT. As protein: CASSGSTNTQYF.

The chain employs TRBV24-1 and TRBJ1-4, with 9 nucleotides matching TRBD1. The CDR3 has 15 amino acids. V gave up 3 bases and J gave up 4 bases; unmatched junction bases: 2. CDR1 and CDR2 (germline): KGHDR, SFDVKD. In nucleotides, the CDR3 is TGTGCCACCAGTGATGGGACAGGGTATAATGAAAAACTGTTTTTT. It encodes CATSDGTGYNEKLFF.

V and J are TRBV29-1 and TRBJ2-3, with TRBD1 matching over 7 bases. J gave up 1 base and V 4 bases, and 5 bases lay outside the gene matches. The CDR3 has 14 residues. Germline V gene data show CDR1 as SQVTM and CDR2 as ANQGSEA. The CDR3 loop is CSVAGQFGTDTQYF. The CDR3 nucleotides read TGCAGCGTTGCGGGACAGTTCGGCACAGATACGCAGTATTTT.

The chain couples TRBV10-3 to TRBJ1-1, with a weak D call TRBD1 (6 bases). The CDR3 has 14 amino acids. V was cut by 6 bases and J by 5 bases, with 16 bases left in between. The germline V gene has CDR1 ENHRY and CDR2 SYGVKD. The CDR3 DNA sequence: TGTGCCATCAGGACGGACAGCGGGGGGACTGAAGCTTTCTTT. This encodes CAIRTDSGGTEAFF.

The chain joins TRBV7-3 to TRBJ2-2; tentatively, D is TRBD2 (5 bases). The CDR3 is made up of 13 amino acids. Per germline, CDR1 SGHTA and CDR2 FQGTGA. The ends were cut back, 2 bases at V and 5 bases at J, with 6 bases in the middle. Here the CDR3 reads CASSLPGTGELFF. CDR3 DNA sequence: TGTGCCAGCAGCTTACCGGGAACCGGGGAGCTGTTTTTT.

The sample holds one count of this clone. V is TRBV4-1 and J is TRBJ2-3, with D tentatively TRBD2 (6 bases). Deletions cut 0 bases from V and 0 bases from J, with 10 bases between. CDR1 and CDR2 from the germline V gene are MGHRA and YSYEKL. This CDR3 comprises 16 residues. The CDR3 sequence is CASSQELATSTDTQYF. The DNA of the CDR3 is TGCGCCAGCAGCCAAGAACTAGCAACAAGCACAGATACGCAGTATTTT.

The rearrangement links TRBV7-2 to TRBJ2-7; 12 bases line up with TRBD1. V was pared by 5 bases and J by 0 bases, with 2 bases of the junction left unmatched. The germline CDR1 and CDR2 sequences are SGHTA and FQGNSA. CDR3 length: 15 residues. The CDR3 nucleotides read TGTGCCAGCAGCAGGGACAGGGGGCTCTCCTACGAGCAGTACTTC. It specifies CASSRDRGLSYEQYF.

This clone was detected only once. J is TRBJ2-3 and V is TRBV11-3, with D maybe TRBD1 (5 bases). CDR1 SGHNT and CDR2 YENEEA come from the germline V gene. The length of the CDR3 is 19 residues. The V gene lost 4 bases and the J gene lost 4 bases, with 27 bases spanning the gap. CDR3 residues: CASSSKREPGLGLADTQYF. The CDR3 bases are TGTGCCAGCAGCTCGAAACGAGAACCAGGGTTAGGTCTGGCAGATACGCAGTATTTT.

This clone showed up just a few times. J is TRBJ2-2 and V is TRBV24-1; 7 nucleotides agree with TRBD1. Unmatched junction bases numbered 14, after V lost 9 bases and J lost 5 bases. This CDR3 comprises 16 residues. Looked up from germline, CDR1 is KGHDR and CDR2 is SFDVKD. CDR3 nucleotide sequence: TGTGCCACCCAGGCACCACAAGGGGGCGCGACCGGGGAGCTGTTTTTT. The encoded protein is CATQAPQGGATGELFF.